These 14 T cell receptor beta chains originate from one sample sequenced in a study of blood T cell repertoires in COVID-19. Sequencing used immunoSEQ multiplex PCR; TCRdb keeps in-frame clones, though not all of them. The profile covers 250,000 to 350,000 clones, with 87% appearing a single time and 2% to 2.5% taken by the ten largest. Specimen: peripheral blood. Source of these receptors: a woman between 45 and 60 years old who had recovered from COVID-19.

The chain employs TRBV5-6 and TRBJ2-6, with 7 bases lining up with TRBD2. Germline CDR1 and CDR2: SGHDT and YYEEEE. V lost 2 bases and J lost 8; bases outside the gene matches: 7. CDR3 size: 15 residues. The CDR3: CASSFKTSRTNVLTF. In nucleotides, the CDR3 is TGTGCCAGCAGCTTTAAGACTAGCCGTACCAACGTCCTGACTTTC.

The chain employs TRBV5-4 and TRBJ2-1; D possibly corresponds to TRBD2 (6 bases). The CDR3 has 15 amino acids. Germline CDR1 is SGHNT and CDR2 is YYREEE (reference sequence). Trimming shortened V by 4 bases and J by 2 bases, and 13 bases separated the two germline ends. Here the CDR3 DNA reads TGTGCCAGCAGCCCTGAACTAGCTGCCTACAATGAGCAGTTCTTC. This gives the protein CASSPELAAYNEQFF.

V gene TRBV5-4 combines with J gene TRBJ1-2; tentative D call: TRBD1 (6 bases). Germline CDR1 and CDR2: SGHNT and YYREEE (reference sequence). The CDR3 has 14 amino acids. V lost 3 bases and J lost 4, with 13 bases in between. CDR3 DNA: TGTGCCAGCAGCTCTCAGGGGTACCGCTATGGCTACACCTTC. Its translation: CASSSQGYRYGYTF. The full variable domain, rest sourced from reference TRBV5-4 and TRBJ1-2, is ETGVTQSPTHLIKTRGQQVTLRCSSQSGHNTVSWYQQALGQGPQFIFQYYREEENGRGNFPPRFSGLQFPNYSSELNVNALELDDSALYLCASSSQGYRYGYTFGSGTRLTVV.

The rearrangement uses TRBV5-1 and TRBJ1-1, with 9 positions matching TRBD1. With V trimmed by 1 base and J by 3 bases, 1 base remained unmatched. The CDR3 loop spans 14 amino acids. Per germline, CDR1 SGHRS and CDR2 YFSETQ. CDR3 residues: CASSLRQGDTEAFF. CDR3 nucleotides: TGCGCCAGCAGCTTGCGACAGGGGGACACTGAAGCTTTCTTT.

The CDR3 nucleotides are TGTGCCAGCAGCTTAGAGGAGTTTCATTACGAGCAGTACTTC. Translated, it gives CASSLEEFHYEQYF. V gene TRBV7-3 combines with J gene TRBJ2-7, with D unclear. The V end was cut by 2 bases, the J end by 4 bases, with 12 bases between. The length of the CDR3 is 14 residues. Per the germline V gene, CDR1 is SGHTA and CDR2 is FQGTGA.

The CDR3 nucleotides read TGTGCCAGCAGCTTGGAACTCCGACAGGGGGGATATGGCTACACCTTC. This translates into CASSLELRQGGYGYTF. The rearrangement joins TRBV5-8 to TRBJ1-2; TRBD1 aligns across 9 bases. From germline, CDR1 is SGHTS and CDR2 YDEGEE. This CDR3 region has 16 residues. J was trimmed by 5 bases and V by 0 bases; bases with no gene match: 8.

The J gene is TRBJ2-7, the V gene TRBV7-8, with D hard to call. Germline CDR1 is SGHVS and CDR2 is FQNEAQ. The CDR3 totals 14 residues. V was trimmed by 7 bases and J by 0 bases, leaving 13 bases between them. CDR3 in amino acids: CASILGGSSYEQYF. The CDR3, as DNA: TGTGCCAGCATCCTAGGTGGCAGCTCCTACGAGCAGTACTTC.

CDR3 sequence: CASSLLVSRAQYF. Here the CDR3 DNA reads TGTGCCAGCAGCTTACTCGTTTCGAGGGCCCAGTACTTC. This chain links TRBV7-2 with TRBJ2-5, with a tentative D call TRBD2 (5 bases). Trimming left V 2 bases short and J 9 bases short, with 13 bases between. CDR1 and CDR2 (germline): SGHTA, FQGNSA. This CDR3 has 13 residues.

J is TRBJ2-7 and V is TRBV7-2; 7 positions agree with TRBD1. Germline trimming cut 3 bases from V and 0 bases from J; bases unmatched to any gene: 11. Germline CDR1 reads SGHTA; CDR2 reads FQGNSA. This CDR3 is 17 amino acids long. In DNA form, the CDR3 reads TGTGCCAGCAGCTTTCTCCCTACAGGGGCCCGCTCCTACGAGCAGTACTTC. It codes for CASSFLPTGARSYEQYF.

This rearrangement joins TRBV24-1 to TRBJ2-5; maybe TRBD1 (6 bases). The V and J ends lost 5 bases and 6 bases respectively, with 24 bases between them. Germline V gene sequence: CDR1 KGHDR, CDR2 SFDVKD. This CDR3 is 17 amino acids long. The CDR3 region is CATSAPGSHVDRKTQYF. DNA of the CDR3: TGTGCCACCAGTGCTCCCGGTTCCCATGTAGACAGGAAGACCCAGTACTTC.

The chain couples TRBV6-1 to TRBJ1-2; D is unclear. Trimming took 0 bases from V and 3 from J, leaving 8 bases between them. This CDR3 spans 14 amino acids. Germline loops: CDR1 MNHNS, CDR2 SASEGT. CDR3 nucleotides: TGTGCCAGCAGTGAAGCGAACTCGGACTATGGCTACACCTTC. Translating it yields CASSEANSDYGYTF.

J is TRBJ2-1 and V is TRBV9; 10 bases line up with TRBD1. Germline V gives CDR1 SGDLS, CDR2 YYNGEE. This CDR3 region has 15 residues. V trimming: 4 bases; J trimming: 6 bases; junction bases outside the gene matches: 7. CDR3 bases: TGTGCCAGCAGCACACCCGGGACAGGGGCCAATGAGCAGTTCTTC. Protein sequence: CASSTPGTGANEQFF.

In DNA, the CDR3 is TGCGCCAGCAGCCAAGGAGGGACAGGGACCTACGAGCAGTACTTC. Translated: CASSQGGTGTYEQYF. This chain joins TRBV4-1 and TRBJ2-7; 9 nucleotides agree with TRBD1. This CDR3 contains 15 residues. The trim removed 1 base at V and 2 bases at J, leaving 3 bases unmatched. Germline V gene lookup returns CDR1 MGHRA and CDR2 YSYEKL.

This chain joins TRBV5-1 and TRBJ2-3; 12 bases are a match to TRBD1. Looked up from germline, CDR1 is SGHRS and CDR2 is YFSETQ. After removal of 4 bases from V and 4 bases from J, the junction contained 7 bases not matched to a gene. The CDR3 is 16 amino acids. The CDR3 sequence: CASSASGTGGADTQYF. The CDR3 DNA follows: TGCGCCAGCAGCGCCTCCGGGACAGGGGGCGCAGATACGCAGTATTTT.